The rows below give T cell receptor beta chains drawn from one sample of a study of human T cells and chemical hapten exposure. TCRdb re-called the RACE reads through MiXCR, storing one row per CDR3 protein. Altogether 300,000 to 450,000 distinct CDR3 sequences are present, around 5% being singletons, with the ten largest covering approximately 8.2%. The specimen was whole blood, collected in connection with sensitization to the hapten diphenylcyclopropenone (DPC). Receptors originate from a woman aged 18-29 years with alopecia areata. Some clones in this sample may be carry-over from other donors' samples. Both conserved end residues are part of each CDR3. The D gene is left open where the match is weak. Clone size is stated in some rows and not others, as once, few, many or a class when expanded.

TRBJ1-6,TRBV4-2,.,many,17,TGTGCCAGCAGCCTCAATCCGGGGACACAAGATAATTCACCCCTCCACTTT,CASSLNPGTQDNSPLHF
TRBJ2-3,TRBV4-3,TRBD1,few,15,TGCGCCAGCAGCCAAGACGGACAGGGTAGAAATACGCAGTATTTT,CASSQDGQGRNTQYF
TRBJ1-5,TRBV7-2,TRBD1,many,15,TGTGCCAGCAGCTTAGCTGGAGGGACAGCCCAGCCCCAGCATTTT,CASSLAGGTAQPQHF
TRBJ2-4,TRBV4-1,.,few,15,TGCGCCAGCAGCCAAGTTATGCCCGCCGAAAACATTCAGTACTTC,CASSQVMPAENIQYF
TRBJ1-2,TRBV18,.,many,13,TGTGCCACCACTCACGGTAGTTCGATTGGCTACACCTTC,CATTHGSSIGYTF
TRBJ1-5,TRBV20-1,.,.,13,TGCAGTGCTAGAGTGGATAGCAATCAGCCCCAGCATTTT,CSARVDSNQPQHF
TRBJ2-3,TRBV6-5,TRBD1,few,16,TGTGCCAGCAGTCCCGGGACAGTGGACTTCACAGATACGCAGTATTTT,CASSPGTVDFTDTQYF
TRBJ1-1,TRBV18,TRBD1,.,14,TGTGCCAGCTCACCACCGGGGGACAGGGGTGAAGCTTTCTTT,CASSPPGDRGEAFF
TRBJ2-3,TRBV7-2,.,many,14,TGTGCCAGCAGCCCCCCCGGCTACACAGATACGCAGTATTTT,CASSPPGYTDTQYF
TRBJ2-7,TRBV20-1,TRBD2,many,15,TGCAGTGCTAGAGATGATTTGGGGGGGACCTACGAGCAGTACTTC,CSARDDLGGTYEQYF
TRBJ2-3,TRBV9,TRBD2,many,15,TGTGCCAGCAGCGCCCCCCCCACTAGCGTAGATACGCAGTATTTT,CASSAPPTSVDTQYF
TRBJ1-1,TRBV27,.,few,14,TGTGCCAGCAGTTTATTCCCAGGGAACACTGAAGCTTTCTTT,CASSLFPGNTEAFF
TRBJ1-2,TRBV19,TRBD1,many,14,TGTGCCAGCAGCGGGACAGGGGTTGACTATGGCTACACCTTC,CASSGTGVDYGYTF
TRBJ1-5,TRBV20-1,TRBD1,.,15,TGCAGTGCTAGAGTCAATACAGGGGGCAATCAGCCCCAGCATTTT,CSARVNTGGNQPQHF
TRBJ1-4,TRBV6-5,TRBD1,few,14,TGTGCCAGCAGTTATAGGGGGCGGCTTGAAAAACTGTTTTTT,CASSYRGRLEKLFF
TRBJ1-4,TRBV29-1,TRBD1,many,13,TGCAGCCTATTCGACAGGGATAATGAAAAACTGTTTTTT,CSLFDRDNEKLFF
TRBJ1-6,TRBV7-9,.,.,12,TGTGCCAGCAGACTGGGGGGTTCACCCCTCCACTTT,CASRLGGSPLHF
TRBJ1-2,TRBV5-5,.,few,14,TGTGCCAGCAGCGGACAGCTTGGTAACTATGGCTACACCTTC,CASSGQLGNYGYTF
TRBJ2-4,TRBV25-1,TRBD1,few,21,TGTGCCAGCAGTGTACTCTCAAAGAGTTCCGGGACAGGGCTAGCCAAAAACATTCAGTACTTC,CASSVLSKSSGTGLAKNIQYF
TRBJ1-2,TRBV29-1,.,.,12,TGCAGCGTTGTTGAGGTGGGGGAAGTCTACACCTTC,CSVVEVGEVYTF
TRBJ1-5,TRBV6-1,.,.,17,TGTGCCAGCAGAGAAGGAGGGGGTTTGTGGAGCAATCAGCCCCAGCATTTT,CASREGGGLWSNQPQHF
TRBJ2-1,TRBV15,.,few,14,TGTGCCACCAGCAGAGACCGGGGGATTGATGAGCAGTTCTTC,CATSRDRGIDEQFF
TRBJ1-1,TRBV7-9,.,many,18,TGTGCCAGCAGCTCCACCTTAGACGGGTCCTTTCCCCCCACTGAAGCTTTCTTT,CASSSTLDGSFPPTEAFF
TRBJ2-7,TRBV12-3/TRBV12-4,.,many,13,TGTGCCAGCAGTCCTTGGGGTTACTACGAGCAGTACTTC,CASSPWGYYEQYF
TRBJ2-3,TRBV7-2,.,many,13,TGTGCCAGCAGCTCCTATCTAGAAGATACGCAGTATTTT,CASSSYLEDTQYF
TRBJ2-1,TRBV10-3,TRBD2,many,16,TGTGCCATCAGGGTCGAGCGGGGGATAGTTTCGGATGAGCAGTTCTTC,CAIRVERGIVSDEQFF
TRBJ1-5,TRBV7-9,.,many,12,TGTGCCAGCAGCTTAGAAAGTCAGCCCCAGCATTTT,CASSLESQPQHF
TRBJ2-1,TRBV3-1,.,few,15,TGTGCCAGCAGCCCAGGACTCGGCCCCGAAAGTGAGCAGTTCTTC,CASSPGLGPESEQFF
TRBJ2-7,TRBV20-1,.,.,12,TGCAGTGCTACGGACAGATCCTACGAGCAGTACTTC,CSATDRSYEQYF
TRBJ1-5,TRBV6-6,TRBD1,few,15,TGTGCCAGCAGTTACACCGGGACAGCGGGTCAGCCCCAGCATTTT,CASSYTGTAGQPQHF
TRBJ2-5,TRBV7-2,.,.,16,TGTGCCAGCAGCTTAGCGCAACCCAGATACCAAGAGACCCAGTACTTC,CASSLAQPRYQETQYF
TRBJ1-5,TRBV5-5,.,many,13,TGTGCCAGCAGCTTGGTTCCAGTTGGGCCCCAGCATTTT,CASSLVPVGPQHF
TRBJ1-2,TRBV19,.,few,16,TGTGCCAGTAGTATTGGTGGACAGCATCCTAACTATGGCTACACCTTC,CASSIGGQHPNYGYTF
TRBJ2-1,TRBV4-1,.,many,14,TGCGCCAGCAGCCAAGCTGACAGAGACAATGAGCAGTTCTTC,CASSQADRDNEQFF
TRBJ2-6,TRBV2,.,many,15,TGTGCCAGCAGTGACGGGGGACGTCTCGTCGACGTCCTGACTTTC,CASSDGGRLVDVLTF
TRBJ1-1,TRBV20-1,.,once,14,TGCAGTGCTAGAGATATGCAGGGAAGAACTGAAGCTTTCTTT,CSARDMQGRTEAFF
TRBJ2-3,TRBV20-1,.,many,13,TGCAGTGCTTGGGCTGGGGGAACAGATACGCAGTATTTT,CSAWAGGTDTQYF
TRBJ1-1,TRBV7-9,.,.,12,TGCTGCAGCCAGGGAAGGGGGACTGAAGCTTTCTTT,CCSQGRGTEAFF
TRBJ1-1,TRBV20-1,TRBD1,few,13,TGCAGTGCCCCGACAGGGATGAACACTGAAGCTTTCTTT,CSAPTGMNTEAFF
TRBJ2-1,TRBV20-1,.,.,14,TGCAGTGCCTCGGGGAGTAGCTCCTACAATGAGCAGTTCTTC,CSASGSSSYNEQFF
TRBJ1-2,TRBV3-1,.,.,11,TGTGCCAGCAGCCAAGAACCATTCTACACCTTC,CASSQEPFYTF
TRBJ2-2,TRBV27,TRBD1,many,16,TGTGCCAGCAGTCCCCAGGGACAGGGTACAACCGGGGAGCTGTTTTTT,CASSPQGQGTTGELFF
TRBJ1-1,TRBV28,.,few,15,TGTGCCAGCAGTTTATGTTACAGGTGTGGCGCTGAAGCTTTCTTT,CASSLCYRCGAEAFF
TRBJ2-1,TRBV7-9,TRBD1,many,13,TGTGCCAGCAGCGGACAGGGGGCGGATGAGCAGTTCTTC,CASSGQGADEQFF
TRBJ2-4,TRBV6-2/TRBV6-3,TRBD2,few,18,TGTGCCAGCAGTCCAGGACTAGCGGGGGGAATAGCCAAAAACATTCAGTACTTC,CASSPGLAGGIAKNIQYF
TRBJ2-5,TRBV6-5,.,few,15,TGTGCCAGCAGTTACTCCGGGGTACCGGCAGAGACCCAGTACTTC,CASSYSGVPAETQYF
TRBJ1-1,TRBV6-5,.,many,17,TGTGCCAGCACTAAAATTGGGGGCTGGGAATCGAACACTGAAGCTTTCTTT,CASTKIGGWESNTEAFF
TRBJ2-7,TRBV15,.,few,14,TGTGCCACCAGCATAGCAAGGGGTCCCTACGAGCAGTACTTC,CATSIARGPYEQYF